This passage covers 26 T cell receptor beta chains from one sample sequenced in a study of cytomegalovirus exposure and HLA in healthy donors. The PCR was carried out with 60 Vbeta primers and 13 Jbeta primers. Profiling relied on immunoSEQ multiplex PCR, and the TCRdb table lists in-frame clones only, not all of them. The sample shows approximately 190,000 clones, approximately 80% of them seen only once. Sequenced material: PBMCs. These receptor sequences come from a woman aged 25 to 39 in good health and CMV-seropositive.

The genes are TRBV6-5 and TRBJ2-3; 7 bases are shared with TRBD2. Germline lookup yields CDR1 MNHEY and CDR2 SVGAGI. V was clipped by 6 bases and J by 4 bases; unmatched bases: 4. This CDR3 region has 13 residues. CDR3 residues: CASRDLAADTQYF. For the CDR3, the DNA is TGTGCCAGCAGAGACCTAGCGGCAGATACGCAGTATTTT.

V and J are TRBV10-1 and TRBJ2-7; 7 positions agree with TRBD1. The J segment lost 2 bases and the V segment lost 7 bases, leaving 17 bases of the junction unmatched. CDR3 size: 17 residues. In germline, CDR1 is WNHNN, CDR2 SYGVQD (reference sequence). CDR3 in amino acids: CASTSSRTGQSPYEQYF. CDR3 in DNA: TGCGCCAGCACCTCGTCCCGGACAGGCCAATCCCCCTACGAGCAGTACTTC.

The chain has TRBV7-2 and TRBJ2-1, with 12 bases lining up with TRBD2. With 5 bases clipped from V and 2 bases from J, the junction kept 4 bases outside the gene matches. Germline CDR1 is SGHTA and CDR2 is FQGNSA. CDR3 size: 16 residues. The CDR3 DNA is TGTGCCAGCAGCCAGACTAGCGGGGGCCCCTACAATGAGCAGTTCTTC. It codes for CASSQTSGGPYNEQFF.

V and J are TRBV20-1 and TRBJ1-4, with D possibly TRBD1 on 6 matching bases. This CDR3 is built from 11 residues. CDR1 DFQATT and CDR2 SNEGSKA come from the germline V gene (reference sequence). Trimming shortened V by 3 bases and J by 8 bases, and 7 bases separated the two germline ends. CDR3 region: CSASTGEKLFF. CDR3 DNA sequence: TGCAGTGCTAGCACAGGGGAAAAACTGTTTTTT.

The chain recombines TRBV29-1 with TRBJ1-2; D gene ambiguous. V shed 5 bases and J shed 8 bases, with 18 bases lying between them. CDR3 size: 13 residues. From germline, CDR1 is SQVTM and CDR2 ANQGSEA. DNA of the CDR3: TGCAGCGTTAATCGAGGGCAGGCTGGCGGCTACACCTTC. Amino acid sequence: CSVNRGQAGGYTF.

The chain employs TRBV6-5 and TRBJ1-6; D call uncertain. V was clipped by 11 bases and J by 10 bases, with 18 bases between them. CDR3 length: 13 amino acids. Germline V gene data show CDR1 as MNHEY and CDR2 as SVGAGI. The CDR3: CAARRSSESPLHF. The CDR3 region has the DNA TGTGCCGCGAGGCGAAGTTCTGAGTCACCCCTCCACTTT.

V gene TRBV28 combines with J gene TRBJ1-5, with D possibly TRBD1 on 6 matching bases. Germline-derived CDR1 and CDR2 are MDHEN and SYDVKM. V was shortened by 10 bases and J by 5 bases, with 21 bases between the two germline ends. The CDR3 sequence is 15 residues long. DNA for the CDR3: TGTGCCACGGCCTCTGGGCAGGGGATTGATCAGCCCCAGCATTTT. It codes for CATASGQGIDQPQHF.

Regarding this clone: The germline gene is not matched at one end of the junction; a read error may be the cause. The gene calls are TRBV9 and TRBJ2-5, with D uncertain. The CDR3 length is 15 residues. Germline-derived CDR1 and CDR2 are SGDLS and YYNGEE. CDR3 bases: TGTGCCAGCGGCGTAGGGCCTGGCAGCCAAGAGACCCAGTACTTC. Amino acids: CASGVGPGSQETQYF.

The chain has TRBV6-5 and TRBJ2-7, with 10 positions matching TRBD1. There are 14 residues in the CDR3. V dropped 6 bases and J dropped 2; count of bases not matched to a gene: 4. Germline V gene data show CDR1 as MNHEY and CDR2 as SVGAGI. The CDR3 protein is CASSRGTGAYEQYF. CDR3 nucleotide sequence: TGTGCCAGCAGCAGGGGGACAGGGGCCTACGAGCAGTACTTC.

This chain connects TRBV5-1 to TRBJ2-1; possibly TRBD1 for D (5 bases). CDR1 is SGHRS, CDR2 YFSETQ, per germline. The CDR3 contains 15 residues. The V gene lost 0 bases and the J gene lost 8 bases, with 15 bases spanning the gap. CDR3 DNA: TGCGCCAGCAGCTTGGCAGGGCTCGCGATAGATGAGCAGTTCTTC. Amino acids: CASSLAGLAIDEQFF. Using reference TRBV5-1 and TRBJ2-1 for the parts outside the CDR3, the full variable domain is KAGVTQTPRYLIKTRGQQVTLSCSPISGHRSVSWYQQTPGQGLQFLFEYFSETQRNKGNFPGRFSGRQFSNSRSEMNVSTLELGDSALYLCASSLAGLAIDEQFFGPGTRLTVL.

This clone was counted only a few times. The CDR3 sequence: CASGLGERFGETQYF. CDR3 DNA: TGTGCTAGTGGTTTGGGCGAGCGCTTCGGTGAGACCCAGTACTTC. This chain uses TRBV12-5 with TRBJ2-5; D remains unclear. The germline V gene has CDR1 LGHNT and CDR2 FRNRAP. V lost 1 base to trimming and J lost 5 bases, with 14 bases between them. The CDR3 has 15 amino acids. The variable domain in full, with the rest retrieved from reference TRBV12-5 and TRBJ2-5, is DARVTQTPRHKVTEMGQEVTMRCQPILGHNTVFWYRQTMMQGLELLAYFRNRAPLDDSGMPKDRFSAEMPDATLATLKIQPSEPRDSAVYFCASGLGERFGETQYFGPGTRLLVL.

This rearrangement joins TRBV10-1 to TRBJ2-7; the D gene is possibly TRBD1 (5 bases). The V end was cut by 0 bases, the J end by 9 bases, with 12 bases between. The CDR3 consists of 13 residues. Germline values: CDR1 WNHNN, CDR2 SYGVQD (reference sequence). The CDR3 loop is CASSESGAHVQYF. The CDR3 DNA reads TGCGCCAGCAGTGAGTCAGGGGCGCATGTGCAGTACTTC.

This chain uses TRBV5-1 with TRBJ1-1; 8 bases fit TRBD1. Germline-derived CDR1 and CDR2 are SGHRS and YFSETQ. J lost 4 bases, V lost 4 bases, and 3 bases had no gene match. The CDR3 has 13 residues. This chain's CDR3 is CASSLTGGTEAFF. The CDR3 bases are TGCGCCAGCAGCCTTACAGGGGGCACTGAAGCTTTCTTT.

This rearrangement joins TRBV12-5 to TRBJ1-1; a weak D match, TRBD1 (5 bases). The CDR3 has 17 residues. V lost 0 bases and J lost 2, with 16 bases in between. Germline values: CDR1 LGHNT, CDR2 FRNRAP. The CDR3 DNA follows: TGTGCTAGTGGTTTGGTACTTCCCGGGGGATCTAACACTGAAGCTTTCTTT. Amino acid sequence: CASGLVLPGGSNTEAFF. Based on the CDR3 plus reference TRBV12-5 and TRBJ1-1, the full variable domain is DARVTQTPRHKVTEMGQEVTMRCQPILGHNTVFWYRQTMMQGLELLAYFRNRAPLDDSGMPKDRFSAEMPDATLATLKIQPSEPRDSAVYFCASGLVLPGGSNTEAFFGQGTRLTVV.

This rearrangement joins TRBV18 to TRBJ1-1, with no clear D. This CDR3 has 15 residues. Germline CDR1 reads KGHSH; CDR2 reads LQKENI. V gave up 3 bases and J gave up 4 bases, with 15 bases separating them. The CDR3 DNA follows: TGTGCCAGCTCACCCCAGTCCTTCGGCGGCACTGAAGCTTTCTTT. Its translation: CASSPQSFGGTEAFF. Combining the CDR3 with reference TRBV18 and TRBJ1-1 gives the whole variable domain NAGVMQNPRHLVRRRGQEARLRCSPMKGHSHVYWYRQLPEEGLKFMVYLQKENIIDESGMPKERFSAEFPKEGPSILRIQQVVRGDSAAYFCASSPQSFGGTEAFFGQGTRLTVV.

J is TRBJ2-7 and V is TRBV4-3; TRBD1 aligns across 7 bases. V lost 0 bases, J lost 3 bases, and 8 bases stayed unmatched. This CDR3 comprises 16 residues. Germline V gene sequence: CDR1 LGHNA, CDR2 YSLEER. CDR3 DNA: TGCGCCAGCAGCCAAGATAAAGTACAGGGGAACTACGAGCAGTACTTC. This encodes CASSQDKVQGNYEQYF.

The chain uses TRBV7-2 and TRBJ1-2, with TRBD1 identical over 7 bases. The V segment lost 6 bases and the J segment 10 bases; nucleotides outside the gene matches: 8. Germline CDR1 is SGHTA and CDR2 is FQGNSA. The length of the CDR3 is 12 residues. As DNA, the CDR3 is TGTGCCAGCAGGGAGGGGGCCAAGGACTACACCTTC. Residues: CASREGAKDYTF.

The chain joins TRBV6-5 to TRBJ2-5, with TRBD2 matching over 7 bases. V lost 3 bases to trimming and J lost 5 bases; unmatched junction nucleotides: 6. The germline V gene encodes CDR1 MNHEY and CDR2 SVGAGI. This CDR3 contains 14 residues. CDR3 sequence: CASSYRTSSETQYF. The CDR3, as DNA: TGTGCCAGCAGTTATCGGACTAGTAGCGAGACCCAGTACTTC.

The sample holds a few counts of this clone. The V gene is TRBV6-5, the J gene TRBJ2-1, with unresolved D. CDR3 length: 13 residues. Germline V gene lookup returns CDR1 MNHEY and CDR2 SVGAGI. Trimming pared 8 bases from V and 3 bases from J, leaving 11 bases between. CDR3 residues: CASRLQFYNEQFF. As DNA, the CDR3 is TGTGCCAGCCGTCTTCAGTTCTACAATGAGCAGTTCTTC.

For this clone: The same CDR3 is also encoded by other DNA sequences in this sample. The CDR3: CASSLLGQGNEKLFF. In DNA, the CDR3 is TGTGCCAGCAGTTTACTCGGACAGGGTAATGAAAAACTGTTTTTT. V and J are TRBV27 and TRBJ1-4; 8 bases are a match to TRBD1. V was clipped by 2 bases and J by 4 bases; unmatched bases: 3. Per germline, CDR1 MNHEY and CDR2 SMNVEV (reference sequence). The CDR3 sequence is 15 residues long.

The rearrangement links TRBV2 to TRBJ2-3; 9 bases align to TRBD2. Germline V gene sequence: CDR1 SNHLY, CDR2 FYNNEI. With V trimmed by 3 bases and J by 5 bases, 12 bases remained unmatched. This CDR3 comprises 17 residues. The CDR3 DNA reads as TGTGCCAGCAGTGACAAGCATCGCGGGAGGGCCTTAGATACGCAGTATTTT. It is translated as CASSDKHRGRALDTQYF.

The chain links TRBV29-1 to TRBJ2-3; tentatively, D is TRBD2 (6 bases). Germline-derived CDR1 and CDR2 are SQVTM and ANQGSEA. V shed 6 bases and J shed 1 base, with 11 bases lying between them. The CDR3 extends over 13 amino acids. CDR3 loop: CSVEGRRTDTQYF. The CDR3, as DNA: TGCAGCGTCGAGGGGAGGCGCACAGATACGCAGTATTTT.

The rearrangement links TRBV6-1 to TRBJ2-5, with D unclear. With the DNA end fitting TRBJ2-7 better, the J assignment may be wrong. Germline CDR1 MNHNS, CDR2 SASEGT. CDR3 size: 13 residues. This CDR3 reads CASSPNWSYEQYF. The CDR3 region has the DNA TGTGCCAGCAGTCCTAACTGGTCCTACGAGCAGTACTTC.

The chain's CDR3 is CASSRRCEQYF. The DNA of the CDR3 is TGTGCCAGCAGTAGGAGATGCGAGCAGTACTTC. The chain joins TRBV6-6 to TRBJ2-7; no clear D. Trimming shortened V by 5 bases and J by 6 bases, and 8 bases separated the two germline ends. This CDR3 spans 11 amino acids. Per the germline V gene, CDR1 is MNHNY and CDR2 is SVGAGI (reference sequence).

This clone showed up just a few times. The V gene is TRBV4-1, the J gene TRBJ2-1; no clear D gene. The CDR3 runs 13 residues. Trimming removed 4 bases from V and 7 bases from J, with 11 bases in between. The V gene's germline CDR1 is MGHRA and CDR2 YSYEKL. The chain's CDR3 is CASSLRVINEQFF. CDR3 nucleotides: TGCGCCAGCAGCCTCCGGGTAATAAATGAGCAGTTCTTC.

The chain links TRBV7-2 to TRBJ2-5; D is possibly TRBD2 (6 bases). V lost 3 bases and J lost 6, with 17 bases in between. The germline V gene encodes CDR1 SGHTA and CDR2 FQGNSA. The CDR3 consists of 15 residues. CDR3 bases: TGTGCCAGCAGCTTCGGGGGACGGGAGTCCAAGACCCAGTACTTC. It is translated as CASSFGGRESKTQYF.